Shown below are 29 T cell receptor beta chains from a single sample sequenced in a study. TCRdb itself ran the RT-PCR reads through MiXCR, one entry per CDR3 protein. The data contain about 700,000 distinct CDR3 sequences, 13% to 15% of them singletons. The sequencing input was memory CD4+ T cells from blood. All receptors derive from a female donor in good health, serving as a healthy control.

This clonotype turned up a few times. The chain uses TRBV5-1 and TRBJ2-3; D might be TRBD1 (5 bases). The V end was cut by 1 base, the J end by 2 bases, with 11 bases between. Germline CDR1 SGHRS, CDR2 YFSETQ. There are 15 residues in the CDR3. The DNA for the CDR3 is TGCGCCAGCAGCTTGCGAACAGGCGCCACAGATACGCAGTATTTT. It is translated as CASSLRTGATDTQYF.

This clonotype was observed a handful of times. The chain joins TRBV20-1 to TRBJ2-1; D gene uncertain. The CDR3 spans 16 residues. Trimming pared 5 bases from V and 0 bases from J, leaving 17 bases between. Per germline, CDR1 DFQATT and CDR2 SNEGSKA (reference sequence). The CDR3 DNA is TGCAGTGCTTTACCATTAGGTCCAAGCTCCTACAATGAGCAGTTCTTC. Protein product: CSALPLGPSSYNEQFF.

This clonotype was detected only a few times. This sequence joins TRBV5-6 and TRBJ1-2; D call uncertain. Germline assignment: CDR1 SGHDT and CDR2 YYEEEE. CDR3 size: 14 residues. Trimming stripped 4 bases from V and 0 bases from J, with 10 bases between. In DNA, the CDR3 is TGTGCCAGCAGCGGTTTCAGAGCTAACTATGGCTACACCTTC. Encoded protein: CASSGFRANYGYTF.

At least ten counts were recorded for this clonotype. The chain uses TRBV4-2 and TRBJ1-3; unclear D gene. Germline V gene sequence: CDR1 LGHNA, CDR2 YNFKEQ. V was shortened by 4 bases and J by 5 bases, with 9 bases between the two germline ends. The CDR3 has 13 residues. CDR3 sequence (DNA): TGTGCCAGCAGCCTCGATAAAAGAAACACCATATATTTT. Its protein is CASSLDKRNTIYF.

This clonotype turned up a few times. V gene TRBV9 combines with J gene TRBJ2-7, with a possible D match to TRBD1 (7 bases). CDR3 length equals 16 residues. V shed 0 bases and J shed 2 bases, with 15 bases lying between them. Germline V gene sequence: CDR1 SGDLS, CDR2 YYNGEE. This chain's CDR3 is CASSVGGDSSTYEQYF. The CDR3 DNA reads as TGTGCCAGCAGCGTAGGGGGGGACAGTAGTACCTACGAGCAGTACTTC.

This clonotype came up a few times. This chain connects TRBV6-2 or TRBV6-3 to TRBJ2-7; weak D call: TRBD1 (6 bases). Germline V CDR1 and CDR2: MNHEY, SVGEGT. V dropped 6 bases and J dropped 10 bases, with 13 bases sitting between them. This CDR3 is built from 11 residues. Here the CDR3 DNA reads TGTGCCAGCAGCTACGACAGGCTCCAGTACTTC. Its protein is CASSYDRLQYF.

The V gene is TRBV4-2, the J gene TRBJ2-3, with 10 positions matching TRBD2. The CDR3 is 17 residues long. CDR1 is LGHNA, CDR2 YNFKEQ, per germline. V lost 1 base and J lost 1; bases outside the gene matches: 5. The CDR3 sequence is CASSQGPSGRGTDTQYF. CDR3 bases: TGTGCCAGCAGCCAAGGGCCTAGCGGGAGAGGCACAGATACGCAGTATTTT.

Comment on this clonotype: This could be a read error, since a much larger clone is one nucleotide away. The chain carries TRBV7-2 and TRBJ1-5, with TRBD1 as a possible D gene (5 bases). V was cut by 5 bases and J by 3 bases, with 20 bases left in between. This CDR3 has 17 residues. Germline CDR1 reads SGHTA; CDR2 reads FQGNSA. The CDR3, as DNA: TGTGCCAGCAGCGTACGAGCGGGGGTTAGGGTCAATCAGCCCCAGCATTTT. Translated, it gives CASSVRAGVRVNQPQHF.

This clonotype was found a few times. The chain employs TRBV6-1 and TRBJ1-6, with no clear D. This CDR3 is 13 amino acids long. V lost 8 bases to trimming and J lost 5 bases, with 10 bases between them. The germline V gene has CDR1 MNHNS and CDR2 SASEGT. The CDR3 loop reads CASAQLNNSPLHF. The CDR3 DNA reads TGTGCCAGCGCACAGCTAAATAATTCACCCCTCCACTTT.

This clonotype was picked up many times. The V gene is TRBV6-2 or TRBV6-3, the J gene TRBJ2-7; 8 nucleotides match TRBD1. Trimming removed 0 bases from V and 0 bases from J; junction bases left unmatched: 13. The CDR3 is 19 residues long. From germline, CDR1 is MNHEY and CDR2 SVGEGT. The CDR3 sequence is CASSYSSRGRLSHSYEQYF. DNA of the CDR3: TGTGCCAGCAGTTACTCGTCCAGGGGGCGTTTATCCCACTCCTACGAGCAGTACTTC.

The chain couples TRBV18 to TRBJ2-1; the match to TRBD2 covers 14 bases. CDR1 KGHSH and CDR2 LQKENI come from the germline V gene. There are 17 residues in the CDR3. V dropped 3 bases and J dropped 9; count of bases not matched to a gene: 10. This chain's CDR3 is CASSPPLTSGRAGEQFF. The CDR3 DNA follows: TGTGCCAGCTCACCCCCCTTGACTAGCGGGAGGGCAGGTGAGCAGTTCTTC.

The chain couples TRBV3-1 to TRBJ2-1; a weak D match, TRBD2 (7 bases). There are 16 residues in the CDR3. Trimming shortened V by 0 bases and J by 7 bases, and 16 bases separated the two germline ends. The germline V gene encodes CDR1 LGHDT and CDR2 YNNKEL (reference sequence). CDR3 amino acids: CASSQEGGGARNEQFF. CDR3 coding DNA: TGTGCCAGCAGCCAAGAAGGAGGGGGGGCACGTAATGAGCAGTTCTTC.

This clonotype was seen a handful of times. The genes are TRBV9 and TRBJ1-2, with D perhaps matching TRBD1 (6 bases). Germline CDR1 and CDR2: SGDLS and YYNGEE. The CDR3 consists of 13 residues. The V and J ends lost 0 bases and 6 bases respectively, with 9 bases between them. CDR3 sequence: CASSVDRVHGYTF. In nucleotides, the CDR3 is TGTGCCAGCAGCGTAGACAGGGTGCATGGCTACACCTTC. The whole variable domain, remainder taken from reference TRBV9 and TRBJ1-2, is DSGVTQTPKHLITATGQRVTLRCSPRSGDLSVYWYQQSLDQGLQFLIQYYNGEERAKGNILERFSAQQFPDLHSELNLSSLELGDSALYFCASSVDRVHGYTFGSGTRLTVV.

V gene TRBV6-2 or TRBV6-3 combines with J gene TRBJ2-3; 8 nucleotides agree with TRBD1. Germline V gene lookup returns CDR1 MNHEY and CDR2 SVGEGT. This CDR3 spans 17 amino acids. V lost 5 bases to trimming and J lost 5 bases; unmatched junction nucleotides: 15. CDR3 bases: TGTGCCAGCAGTGGCCGGGACAGGTTCATGATACAAGATACGCAGTATTTT. Translating it yields CASSGRDRFMIQDTQYF.

In this sample, this clonotype turned up many times. The J gene is TRBJ1-5, the V gene TRBV10-3, with a weak D call TRBD1 (5 bases). Trimming pared 10 bases from V and 4 bases from J, leaving 23 bases between. There are 16 residues in the CDR3. CDR1 and CDR2 from the germline V gene are ENHRY and SYGVKD. The CDR3 DNA is TGTGCCACCAGCCGAGACAGACCGGTAGGAAATCAGCCCCAGCATTTT. Translated: CATSRDRPVGNQPQHF.

The rearrangement links TRBV5-5 to TRBJ1-4; D may be TRBD1 (6 bases). The CDR3 loop spans 15 amino acids. Trimming left V 0 bases short and J 6 bases short, with 12 bases between. The germline V gene encodes CDR1 SGHKS and CDR2 YYEKEE (reference sequence). The chain's CDR3 is CASSLVRGTDEKLFF. The CDR3 DNA follows: TGTGCCAGCAGCTTGGTGAGGGGGACGGATGAAAAACTGTTTTTT.

This sequence joins TRBV30 and TRBJ2-3, with D tentatively TRBD1 (7 bases). The ends were cut back, 7 bases at V and 0 bases at J, with 17 bases in the middle. The CDR3 loop spans 15 amino acids. Germline values: CDR1 GTSNPN, CDR2 SVGIG (reference sequence). This CDR3 reads CALGLTGSSTDTQYF. CDR3 DNA: TGTGCCTTGGGACTGACAGGGTCTAGCACAGATACGCAGTATTTT. Full variable domain (rest looked up from reference TRBV30 and TRBJ2-3): SQTIHQWPATLVQPVGSPLSLECTVEGTSNPNLYWYRQAAGRGLQLLFYSVGIGQISSEVPQNLSASRPQDRQFILSSKKLLLSDSGFYLCALGLTGSSTDTQYFGPGTRLTVL.

V gene TRBV20-1 combines with J gene TRBJ2-3; possible D gene TRBD1, 6 bases. Trimming stripped 3 bases from V and 4 bases from J, with 17 bases between. The CDR3 contains 15 residues. The germline gives CDR1 DFQATT, CDR2 SNEGSKA (reference sequence). The chain's CDR3 is CSASDRGRGADTQYF. The CDR3 DNA is TGCAGTGCTAGTGATCGGGGCAGGGGAGCAGATACGCAGTATTTT.

This clonotype has at least ten counts. This sequence joins TRBV15 and TRBJ2-1; D possibly uses TRBD1 or TRBD2 (5 bases each). The CDR3 has 15 amino acids. Germline V gene lookup returns CDR1 LNHNV and CDR2 YYDKDF (reference sequence). Trimming cost V 5 bases and J 4 bases, with 15 bases left between them. The CDR3 bases are TGTGCCACCAGCTCCTGGGACCTAAATTACAATGAGCAGTTCTTC. Translating gives CATSSWDLNYNEQFF.

This clonotype turned up a few times. The chain uses TRBV7-2 and TRBJ2-5; a possible D gene is TRBD1 (6 bases). The ends were cut back, 5 bases at V and 1 base at J, with 23 bases in the middle. CDR1 is SGHTA, CDR2 FQGNSA, per germline. The CDR3 totals 18 residues. CDR3 sequence reads: CASSLHVRSGVGQETQYF. In DNA form, the CDR3 reads TGTGCCAGCAGCCTCCATGTAAGGTCAGGGGTAGGCCAAGAGACCCAGTACTTC.

This clonotype was picked up many times. The chain has TRBV10-3 and TRBJ2-7, with a tentative D call TRBD2 (6 bases). Trimming took 3 bases from V and 0 from J, leaving 9 bases between them. Looked up from germline, CDR1 is ENHRY and CDR2 is SYGVKD. The CDR3 sequence is 14 residues long. The CDR3 nucleotides read TGTGCCATCAGTGAAGGGACTCGCTCCTACGAGCAGTACTTC. It is translated as CAISEGTRSYEQYF.

V and J are TRBV5-4 and TRBJ1-2; weak D call: TRBD1 (5 bases). Germline CDR1 reads SGHNT; CDR2 reads YYREEE (reference sequence). Trimming took 9 bases from V and 7 from J, leaving 19 bases between them. The CDR3 loop spans 13 amino acids. In nucleotides, the CDR3 is TGTGCCACCCCGCGGTGGGGGGAAGGTGGCTACACCTTC. It codes for CATPRWGEGGYTF.

This clonotype was picked up many times. The genes are TRBV5-1 and TRBJ2-5; D perhaps matches TRBD2 (6 bases). The CDR3 totals 14 residues. Deletions cut 4 bases from V and 5 bases from J, with 15 bases between. Per germline, CDR1 SGHRS and CDR2 YFSETQ. The CDR3 spells CASSTPSGGETQYF. Written as DNA, the CDR3 is TGCGCCAGCAGCACACCAAGCGGAGGGGAGACCCAGTACTTC.

The chain employs TRBV5-5 and TRBJ2-7, with 14 bases that match TRBD2. Germline assignment: CDR1 SGHKS and CDR2 YYEKEE (reference sequence). V trimming: 4 bases; J trimming: 0 bases; junction bases outside the gene matches: 12. The CDR3 is made up of 19 amino acids. Here the CDR3 reads CASSLRLAGGPQVSYEQYF. CDR3 DNA sequence: TGTGCCAGCAGCCTGAGACTAGCGGGAGGGCCACAGGTCTCCTACGAGCAGTACTTC.

This clonotype appeared many times. The chain joins TRBV20-1 to TRBJ2-1; D is perhaps TRBD2 (5 bases). V shed 2 bases and J shed 0 bases, with 14 bases lying between them. CDR3 size: 16 residues. Germline assignment: CDR1 DFQATT and CDR2 SNEGSKA (reference sequence). Written as DNA, the CDR3 is TGCAGTGCTAGACGACTTCTAGCCCACTCCTACAATGAGCAGTTCTTC. It translates to CSARRLLAHSYNEQFF.

This clonotype was observed a few times. The chain joins TRBV5-1 to TRBJ2-5, with D maybe TRBD2 (6 bases). Trimming stripped 0 bases from V and 1 base from J, with 10 bases between. CDR3 size: 15 residues. Germline V gene lookup returns CDR1 SGHRS and CDR2 YFSETQ. CDR3 sequence reads: CASSLDGTPQETQYF. The DNA of the CDR3 is TGCGCCAGCAGCTTGGATGGGACTCCCCAAGAGACCCAGTACTTC.

This clonotype was observed a few times. J is TRBJ1-1 and V is TRBV11-3; D is perhaps TRBD1 (5 bases). V lost 5 bases to trimming and J lost 5 bases, with 12 bases between them. CDR3 length: 13 residues. The germline CDR1 and CDR2 sequences are SGHNT and YENEEA. CDR3 sequence: CASSRLGPTEAFF. The CDR3, as DNA: TGTGCCAGCAGCAGACTGGGGCCTACTGAAGCTTTCTTT.

Many counts were recorded for this clonotype. V and J are TRBV12-3 or TRBV12-4 and TRBJ1-2; possible D gene TRBD1, 5 bases. The CDR3 length is 15 residues. Deletions cut 5 bases from V and 2 bases from J, with 15 bases between. DNA for the CDR3: TGTGCCAGCAGTCCCCCGGAGGGGTCGAACTATGGCTACACCTTC. It codes for CASSPPEGSNYGYTF.

This clonotype was observed many times. The chain is built from TRBV12-3 or TRBV12-4 and TRBJ1-3, with D unresolved. V was trimmed by 3 bases and J by 5 bases, leaving 8 bases between them. This CDR3 contains 13 residues. CDR3 sequence: CASSFIGRNTIYF. The DNA of the CDR3 is TGTGCCAGCAGTTTCATCGGTAGAAACACCATATATTTT.